Detailed here is one TCR beta chain. The antigen it binds to is not known. Base quality data are lacking; no much larger clone is found one base away. Library method: PCR. TCR sequencing of DNA from cultured CD4+ T cells used the Oncomine TCR Beta short-read assay at the Johns Hopkins FTIC core. The QIAamp micro DNA kit was used to extract genomic DNA from the cultured CD4+ T cells. The Oncomine TCR Beta libraries from cultured CD4+ T cells were pooled using unique dual indexes and then sequenced on an Illumina iSeq 100. Concerning the study's data processing: Non-productive sequences were filtered out, and CDR3s that did not start with C, did not end with F or W, or were shorter than 7 amino acids were discarded. Antigen-specific clonotypes were identified using the MANAFEST web application through comparison of peptide-stimulated wells with reference and other culture wells. For a clone to be called positive, the clone needed an FDR below 0.05, an odds ratio above 5, and a productive frequency above 0.1% in at least two of three replicate wells. A clonotype counted as cross-reactive if it showed significant expansion both in the SARS-CoV-2 spike wells and in at least one common cold coronavirus spike condition. Similarity between CDR3 sequences was evaluated in R version 3.6.1 using Levenshtein distances (stringdist) and unrooted phylogenetic trees (ape). TCRdb applied fastp at Q25 and MiXCR to the public reads, then kept only in-frame beta chains. Each record represents a unique CDR3 protein, reported with the most common genes and DNA among its rows. These V and J calls originate from TCRdb's pipeline instead of the authors' own analysis. This sample lists about 17,000 distinct CDR3 sequences; roughly 50% were detected once. The top ten clones comprise around 21% of the sample.

The time point label here, explained by the study, means: late sampling 161 to 241 days after vaccination in a few convalescent patients. The treatment or condition label, read with the paper, signifies: roughly 10-day PBMC culture with coronavirus spike peptide pools or control peptides (ViraFEST assay). To expand antigen-specific T cells with peptide pools and then pick out the expanded clonotypes through TCR sequencing, the study relied on the ViraFEST assay. The positive SARS-CoV-2 PCR tests of the convalescent patients were dated from March to December 2020, before the Alpha, Beta and Delta variants emerged in the United States. Each well held some 2 million PBMCs cultured with 10 ug/ml peptide pools in IMDM containing roughly 5% human AB serum and about 10 IU/ml IL-2. Half of the culture medium was replaced with fresh IL-2-containing medium on days 3 and 7. CD4+ T cells were isolated after around 9 days of culture through negative selection using the EasySep CD4+ T cell isolation kit. Ficoll-Paque Plus gradient centrifugation was used to isolate PBMCs from whole blood, and the isolated PBMCs were then either used fresh or cryopreserved at -140C. Each culture condition was generally run in triplicate wells.

As encoded in the germline V gene, CDR1 is MGHRA while CDR2 is YSYEKL. The CDR3 runs 17 residues from the cysteine to the phenylalanine. Only the CDR3 DNA stays, 51 bases, in frame from base 1. The junction carries 18 bases between V and J, which are trimmed by 1 base and 3 bases respectively. The data belong to a study of vaccination and CD4 T cells after COVID-19 (dated by TCRdb to about 2022). About the investigation overall: Convalescent patients had a positive SARS-CoV-2 result on nasal swab PCR, and of these patients, fewer than ten had mild disease and one had severe disease. The convalescent cohort comprised six males and four females, including two Hispanic individuals, seven Caucasians, two Asians and one multiracial person. Participants got two doses of the Pfizer-BioNTech BNT162b2 vaccine (n=8) or two doses of the Moderna mRNA-1273 vaccine (n=2). Post-COVID blood samples were collected from convalescent patients a median of roughly 100 days after diagnosis, with a range of about 30 to 180 days. Post-vaccine blood samples were collected a median of about 11 weeks after the second vaccine dose, ranging from about 12 to 250 days. For three convalescent patients, samples were collected at an early post-vaccination timepoint (day 14) as well as at a late post-vaccination timepoint (days 161 to 241). Overlapping spike peptide pools from SARS-CoV-2 and from the common cold coronaviruses HCoV-NL63, HCoV-OC43 and HCoV-229E were used as culture stimuli. Control cultures received a CEFX viral epitope pool as the positive control, an HIV-1 Nef peptide pool as the negative control, or no peptide. The spike-specific CD4+ TCR repertoire was compared before and after mRNA vaccination in about nine COVID-19 convalescent patients and a handful of infection-naive healthy vaccine recipients. The study at large found these results: The median number of SARS-CoV-2-reactive clonotypes rose from 20 to 25 after infection to 35 to 45 after vaccination, but the change was not significant. Nearly all vaccine-specific clones in convalescent patients (304 of 307) were mono-reactive for SARS-CoV-2 spike rather than cross-reactive with common cold coronaviruses. Only a relatively small number of convalescent patients were included in the study, and early timepoints following natural infection were not analyzed. In convalescent patients, a median roughly 86% of post-vaccine SARS-CoV-2-reactive clones were detected only after vaccination, suggesting vaccine-specific priming.

The rearrangement joined TRBV4-1 to TRBJ1-2; the D region possibly corresponds to TRBD1 (5 bases align). This clonotype was sampled from a human donor who had recovered from COVID-19. Sequencing used CD4+ T cells from blood, cultured in vitro, obtained about 7 months after SARS-CoV-2 vaccination. The base sequence is TGCGCCAGCAGCCAAGTTTTGACCCCCGGGACGGACTATGGCTACACCTTC. It translates as CASSQVLTPGTDYGYTF.